This T cell receptor beta chain was sequenced during a study of blood T cell repertoires in COVID-19. As for the study in general: The United States, Italy and Spain were the sources of the acute and convalescent COVID-19 samples. PBMCs, B-cell-depleted T cells, or T cells provided the cDNA or gDNA that made up the material.

As processed by the authors: The authors estimated nucleated cell counts from reference gene primer amplification. Generated by immunoSEQ multiplex PCR, the TCRdb table keeps only in-frame clones and is missing some. That table is the source of V, J and clone size, and D and trimming were worked out from the DNA. The table has over 100,000 clones, roughly 83% seen once. Germline V lookup: CDR1 MDHEN, CDR2 SYDVKM. CDR3 length: 14 amino acids. Trimming cost V 8 bases and J 8 bases, with 19 bases left between them. This receptor was obtained from a woman in her fifties or sixties with acute or convalescent COVID-19. The rearrangement links TRBV28 to TRBJ1-5; tentatively, D is TRBD1 (6 bases). The specimen was peripheral blood. The CDR3 DNA reads as TGTGCCAGCTCGGGAGGGGGGGACGTGGAGCCCCAGCATTTT. The encoded protein is CASSGGGDVEPQHF.